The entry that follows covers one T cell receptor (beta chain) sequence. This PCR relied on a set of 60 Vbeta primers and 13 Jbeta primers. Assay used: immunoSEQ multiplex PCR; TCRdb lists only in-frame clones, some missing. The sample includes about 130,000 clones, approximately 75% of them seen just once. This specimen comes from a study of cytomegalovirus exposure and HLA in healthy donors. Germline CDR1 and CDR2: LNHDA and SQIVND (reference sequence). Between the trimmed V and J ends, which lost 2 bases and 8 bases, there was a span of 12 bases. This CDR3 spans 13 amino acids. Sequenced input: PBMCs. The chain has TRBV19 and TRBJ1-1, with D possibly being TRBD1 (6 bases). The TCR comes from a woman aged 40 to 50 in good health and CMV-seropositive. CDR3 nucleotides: TGTGCCAGTAGTATAACAGGGAAACCCGAAGCTTTCTTT. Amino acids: CASSITGKPEAFF.